The clone carrying this T cell receptor (beta chain) was picked up a small number of times. Its antigen is unknown. The size of this beta chain means little, since it is a stray read in a library made for alpha chains. Time point in this sample: sample taken at primary tumor resection. Without sorting, whole RNA was sequenced from tumor, nontumor lung or frozen PBMC. The donor population consisted of 72 patients with untreated, early-stage non-small cell lung cancer. The presence of a unique molecular identifier marked each TCR cDNA molecule. Via MiXCR, TCRdb re-called the 5' RACE reads, giving one row per CDR3 protein. The sample consists of thousands of distinct CDR3 sequences, 34% of them appearing once. The data derive from a study of spatial heterogeneity in lung cancer. Study summary: The study observed each unique TCR and UMI combination more than ten times on average in raw reads.

This CDR3 is 16 amino acids long. Losses at the gene ends were 1 base for V and 5 bases for J; bases not matched to a gene: 8. CDR1 is SGHTA, CDR2 FQGNSA, per germline. Overall study results and limits: Whereas they appeared in blood less at follow-up, ubiquitous expanded tumor TCRs appeared there more at resection.

Sequencing used PBMCs, obtained at surgery. The sequence was obtained from a male donor with early-stage non-small cell lung cancer. J is TRBJ2-5 and V is TRBV7-2, with TRBD1 matching 9 bases. In DNA form, the CDR3 reads TGTGCCAGCAGCTTAGTGGCAGGACAGGGGCTTGAGACCCAGTACTTC. It codes for CASSLVAGQGLETQYF. Combining the CDR3 with reference TRBV7-2 and TRBJ2-5 gives the whole variable domain GAGVSQSPSNKVTEKGKDVELRCDPISGHTALYWYRQSLGQGLEFLIYFQGNSAPDKSGLPSDRFSAERTGGSVSTLTIQRTQQEDSAVYLCASSLVAGQGLETQYFGPGTRLLVL.